One T cell receptor beta chain is described in this entry. Its antigen is undetermined. These data are taken from a study of blood T cells in healthy people across ages. The V end lost 5 bases, the J end lost 5 bases, and 13 bases lay between the germline ends. Germline CDR1 and CDR2: ENHRY and SYGVKD. The CDR3 length is 13 residues. Findings of the study overall: Naive T cell percentage strongly correlated with TCR beta diversity. It was not known whether donors were CMV positive (a possible confounder of expanded clonotype changes). Unsorted PBMCs ruled out conclusive naive versus antigen-experienced comparison.

The authors ran a second PCR of roughly 7 to 11 cycles using a sample-barcoded 5' primer and a J-beta primer mix. A template-switch adaptor with 12 random nucleotides tagged each cDNA molecule. TCRdb ran MiXCR on the 5' RACE reads and lists one entry per CDR3 protein. Of some 900,000 distinct CDR3 sequences listed, under 50% are singletons. This receptor was obtained from a man aged 25 to 45 in good health. This chain uses TRBV10-3 with TRBJ2-7; D perhaps matches TRBD2 (5 bases). The material sequenced was blood. DNA of the CDR3: TGTGCCATCAGTAGGCTAGCTGTGGACGAGCAGTACTTC. This encodes CAISRLAVDEQYF.